This is a list of T cell receptor beta chains from one sample in a study of blood T cells in healthy people across ages. MiXCR, applied by TCRdb to the 5' RACE reads, yields one record per CDR3 protein. The sample has about 1.8 million distinct CDR3 sequences; 49% are singletons. Sample: blood. All receptors derive from a middle-aged woman in good health. CDR3s include the opening cysteine and the closing phenylalanine or tryptophan. D genes are given only for firm matches. Rows may omit the clone size; those that give it use once, few, many or a size class.

TRBJ2-5	TRBV12-3/TRBV12-4	TRBD1	few	TGTGCCAGCAGTTTCGCGGACAGGGGGCAACGCGAGACCCAGTACTTC	CASSFADRGQRETQYF
TRBJ1-2	TRBV3-1	-	-	TGTGCCAGCAGCCAGGGGGTGGGAGCTAACTATGGCTGCACCTTC	CASSQGVGANYGCTF
TRBJ1-6	TRBV7-3	-	-	TGTGCCAGCAACTCCCAGGGGATTGGTAATTCACCCCTCCACTTT	CASNSQGIGNSPLHF
TRBJ2-1	TRBV6-2/TRBV6-3	TRBD2	-	TGTGCCAGCATAAGAGCGGGGGCCAATGAGCAGTTCTTC	CASIRAGANEQFF
TRBJ2-1	TRBV15	-	-	TGTGCCACCCGTGGGCGAACGTCCTACAATGAGCAGTTCTTC	CATRGRTSYNEQFF
TRBJ2-1	TRBV12-3/TRBV12-4	TRBD1	once	TGTGCCAGCAGCCAGACAGGGGCGGAACAGTTCTTC	CASSQTGAEQFF
TRBJ1-5	TRBV12-3/TRBV12-4	-	-	TGTGCCAGCAACCGCAGGTCGGGGAATCAGCCCCAGCATTTT	CASNRRSGNQPQHF
TRBJ1-4	TRBV6-5	TRBD1	few	TGTGCCAGCAGCCCGGACAGGGGAAGAAATGAAAAACTGTTTTTT	CASSPDRGRNEKLFF
TRBJ2-3	TRBV7-2	-	-	TGTGCCAGCAGCCCTCGGGCAGGGGAAGGCACAGATACGCAGTATTTT	CASSPRAGEGTDTQYF
TRBJ2-7	TRBV7-2	TRBD1	few	TGTGCCAGCAGCTCAGGGGGCGTTATATACGAGCAGTACTTC	CASSSGGVIYEQYF
TRBJ1-6	TRBV20-1	TRBD1	-	TGCAGTGCTAGGAGCCTAGCAGGACAGGGGAATTCACCCCTCCACTTT	CSARSLAGQGNSPLHF
TRBJ1-1	TRBV20-1	TRBD1	-	TGCAGTGCTAGAGATAAGGGCAGGGGGATGAACACTGAAGCTTTCTTT	CSARDKGRGMNTEAFF
TRBJ2-4	TRBV6-6	-	once	TGTGCCAGCAAGTTAGAAAGACTAGCCAAAAACATTCAGTACTTC	CASKLERLAKNIQYF
TRBJ2-5	TRBV20-1	TRBD1	-	TGCAGTGTTACAACCGGGACAGGGGACAAGACCCAGTACTTC	CSVTTGTGDKTQYF
TRBJ2-1	TRBV5-6	-	few	TGTGCCAGCAGCTTGGAGCTACTCTCCTACAATGAGCAGTTCTTC	CASSLELLSYNEQFF
TRBJ1-2	TRBV10-3	-	-	TGTGCCATCAGTGAGCAGTTAGCTAACTATGGCTACACCTTC	CAISEQLANYGYTF
TRBJ2-1	TRBV9	TRBD2	-	TGTGCCAGCAGCGCCACCCCCAGCGGGGGGATCTACAGTGAGCAGTTCTTC	CASSATPSGGIYSEQFF
TRBJ2-5	TRBV3-1	TRBD2	few	TGTGCCAGCAGCCTTAAACTAGCGATAGAAGAAGAGACCCAGTACTTC	CASSLKLAIEEETQYF
TRBJ2-1	TRBV5-6	TRBD1	-	TGTGCCAGCAGCCCCGACAGGGGGCCAGGCAATGAGCAGTTCTTC	CASSPDRGPGNEQFF
TRBJ2-7	TRBV2	-	-	TGTGCCAGCAGTGCGGGGGATCCCCAGTACTTC	CASSAGDPQYF
TRBJ2-1	TRBV25-1	-	-	TGTGCCAGCAGTGAGATGGCCTCCAATGAGCAGTTCTTC	CASSEMASNEQFF
TRBJ1-2	TRBV3-1	-	-	TGTGCCAGCAGCCCCGTCGTACCAGTAGGAGGCTACACCTTC	CASSPVVPVGGYTF
TRBJ1-2	TRBV29-1	TRBD1	-	TGCAGCGTTCCAGAACAGGGGCCCTATGGCTACACCTTC	CSVPEQGPYGYTF
TRBJ2-3	TRBV20-1	-	few	TGCAGTGCGGGGGTCTGGGTGGAGGGCACAGATACGCAGTATTTT	CSAGVWVEGTDTQYF
TRBJ2-7	TRBV7-9	TRBD1	-	TGTGCCAGCAGCCTTCCCCCGGGGACAGTTAACTACGAGCAGTACTTC	CASSLPPGTVNYEQYF
TRBJ1-5	TRBV28	-	-	TGTGCCAGCAGACCCAGACAGTATAGCAATCAGCCCCAGCATTTT	CASRPRQYSNQPQHF
TRBJ2-7	TRBV27	TRBD1	few	TGTGCCAGCAGCGAAACGGGACAGGGGAGACAGTACGAGCAGTACTTC	CASSETGQGRQYEQYF
TRBJ1-6	TRBV28	-	-	TGTGCCAGCAGTCCTCAACAGAAAACCCTTTATAATTCACCCCTCCACTTT	CASSPQQKTLYNSPLHF